One sample yielded the 4 T cell receptor beta chains listed below, sequenced in a study of OX40 agonist ivuxolimab in advanced cancers. Assay used: immunoSEQ multiplex PCR; TCRdb lists only in-frame clones, some missing. Counted here are over 35,000 clones, about 85% occurring once; the ten biggest clones make up around 16%. The sample consisted of CD4+ or CD8+ T cells sorted from blood, taken in a trial of the OX40 agonist ivuxolimab. Receptors were obtained from an adult with an advanced solid tumor such as melanoma, head and neck, liver or kidney cancer.

This chain links TRBV11-3 with TRBJ1-2; D is undetermined. The CDR3 extends over 16 amino acids. CDR1 and CDR2 (germline): SGHNT, YENEEA. Trimming cost V 6 bases and J 4 bases, with 21 bases left between them. The CDR3 nucleotides read TGTGCCAGCAGTATACGGCCCCCGGGTCGCTTCTATGGCTACACCTTC. Amino acids: CASSIRPPGRFYGYTF.

The chain is built from TRBV9 and TRBJ1-4; 9 nucleotides line up with TRBD1. The CDR3 runs to 15 residues. The junction had 9 bases not matched to a gene; V was cut back by 4 bases and J by 8 bases. Germline V gives CDR1 SGDLS, CDR2 YYNGEE. The CDR3 is CASSPRTGDEEKLFF. In nucleotides, the CDR3 is TGTGCCAGCAGCCCCCGGACAGGGGATGAAGAAAAACTGTTTTTT. The entire variable domain, with the rest obtained from reference TRBV9 and TRBJ1-4, is as follows: DSGVTQTPKHLITATGQRVTLRCSPRSGDLSVYWYQQSLDQGLQFLIQYYNGEERAKGNILERFSAQQFPDLHSELNLSSLELGDSALYFCASSPRTGDEEKLFFGSGTQLSVL.

This rearrangement joins TRBV11-2 to TRBJ2-1, with 7 bases fitting TRBD2. The junction had 5 bases not matched to a gene; V was cut back by 6 bases and J by 0 bases. This CDR3 is 15 amino acids long. Per the germline V gene, CDR1 is SGHAT and CDR2 is FQNNGV. The CDR3 loop is CASSSWGGSYNEQFF. The CDR3, as DNA: TGTGCCAGCAGTTCGTGGGGGGGCTCCTACAATGAGCAGTTCTTC.

The chain couples TRBV28 to TRBJ1-2; TRBD1 matches 7 bases. The junction had 10 bases not matched to a gene; V was cut back by 5 bases and J by 4 bases. The CDR3 runs to 15 residues. CDR1 MDHEN and CDR2 SYDVKM come from the germline V gene. The CDR3 spells CASSPSEGASYGYTF. CDR3 DNA sequence: TGTGCCAGCAGTCCATCCGAGGGGGCCTCCTATGGCTACACCTTC.